The next 17 T cell receptor beta chains were all read from a single sample in a study of shared clonotypes between healthy human individuals. TCRdb's copy holds only in-frame clones and misses some; the assay was immunoSEQ multiplex PCR. The data contain hundreds of thousands of clones, around 80% of them singletons. Sequenced sample: PBMCs. All receptors derive from a woman aged 40-49 years in good health. Some clones in this sample may be carry-over from other donors' samples.

As for this clone: This sample includes further DNA sequences coding for the same CDR3. This rearrangement joins TRBV19 to TRBJ1-5; a possible D gene is TRBD1 (6 bases). The V end lost 4 bases, the J end lost 4 bases, and 8 bases lay between the germline ends. The CDR3 has 13 amino acids. In germline, CDR1 is LNHDA, CDR2 SQIVND (reference sequence). The CDR3 DNA is TGTGCCAGTAGTACGGACAGTAATCAGCCCCAGCATTTT. Protein product: CASSTDSNQPQHF.

The J gene is TRBJ1-1, the V gene TRBV18; D unresolved. There are 13 residues in the CDR3. Germline loops: CDR1 KGHSH, CDR2 LQKENI. With 5 bases removed from V and 0 bases from J, the gap between germline ends came to 7 bases. CDR3: CASSFNLNTEAFF. As DNA, the CDR3 is TGTGCCAGCTCATTCAACCTGAACACTGAAGCTTTCTTT.

V gene TRBV11-2 combines with J gene TRBJ1-3; 8 bases map to TRBD1. CDR1 is SGHAT and CDR2 is FQNNGV in the germline V gene. CDR3 length: 15 amino acids. The V gene end was trimmed by 3 bases and the J gene end by 7 bases; junction bases not matched to a gene: 8. The CDR3 loop is CASSFNTGGWNTIYF. The CDR3 DNA reads TGTGCCAGCAGCTTTAACACAGGGGGTTGGAACACCATATATTTT.

The J gene is TRBJ2-7, the V gene TRBV7-2, with a possible D match to TRBD1 (5 bases). Germline V gene sequence: CDR1 SGHTA, CDR2 FQGNSA. This CDR3 contains 14 residues. Trimming stripped 2 bases from V and 7 bases from J, with 15 bases between. CDR3 nucleotides: TGTGCCAGCAGCTTAACCACGCAGGGCAGGGAGCAGTACTTC. Translation: CASSLTTQGREQYF.

The chain is built from TRBV6-5 and TRBJ2-7; the match to TRBD2 covers 14 bases. The CDR3 length is 15 residues. V shed 5 bases and J 6 bases; nucleotides not matched to a gene: 6. CDR1 MNHEY and CDR2 SVGAGI come from the germline V gene. Here the CDR3 DNA reads TGTGCCAGCAGTAAGACTAGCGGGAGGGTGGTCGAGCAGTACTTC. This codes for CASSKTSGRVVEQYF.

V and J are TRBV30 and TRBJ1-1; weak D call: TRBD1 (5 bases). Trimming pared 3 bases from V and 1 base from J, leaving 9 bases between. The CDR3 runs to 13 residues. Germline V gene lookup returns CDR1 GTSNPN and CDR2 SVGIG (reference sequence). CDR3 sequence (DNA): TGTGCCTGGAGCGACGGGGGGAACACTGAAGCTTTCTTT. Amino acid sequence: CAWSDGGNTEAFF.

The rearrangement uses TRBV28 and TRBJ2-2, with TRBD1 matching 9 bases. Losses at the gene ends were 5 bases for V and 5 bases for J; bases not matched to a gene: 6. CDR1 is MDHEN and CDR2 is SYDVKM in the germline V gene. The length of the CDR3 is 15 residues. The CDR3 loop is CASSPTGGWTGELFF. For the CDR3, the DNA is TGTGCCAGCAGTCCCACAGGGGGCTGGACCGGGGAGCTGTTTTTT.

The chain employs TRBV29-1 and TRBJ2-1, with a tentative D call TRBD1 (6 bases). The CDR3 length is 12 residues. Trimming shortened V by 5 bases and J by 6 bases, and 11 bases separated the two germline ends. Germline assignment: CDR1 SQVTM and CDR2 ANQGSEA. The CDR3 is CSVPEGGNEQFF. CDR3 nucleotide sequence: TGCAGCGTTCCAGAAGGGGGCAATGAGCAGTTCTTC.

J is TRBJ1-1 and V is TRBV15; no clear D. V was clipped by 5 bases and J by 1 base, with 14 bases between them. This CDR3 region has 15 residues. Germline V gene sequence: CDR1 LNHNV, CDR2 YYDKDF (reference sequence). CDR3 loop: CATSDREAANTEAFF. In DNA, the CDR3 is TGTGCCACCAGCGACCGGGAGGCAGCGAACACTGAAGCTTTCTTT.

Ten or more counts support this clone. V usage is TRBV6-1 and J usage is TRBJ2-7, with 9 bases that match TRBD2. Germline V gene sequence: CDR1 MNHNS, CDR2 SASEGT. This CDR3 contains 15 residues. V trimming: 7 bases; J trimming: 4 bases; junction bases outside the gene matches: 11. CDR3 residues: CASNPAGGLTYEQYF. The CDR3 coding sequence is TGTGCCAGCAATCCAGCGGGAGGACTGACATACGAGCAGTACTTC.

This sequence joins TRBV5-1 and TRBJ1-3; 9 nucleotides line up with TRBD1. Germline CDR1 and CDR2: SGHRS and YFSETQ. The CDR3 is made up of 15 amino acids. V shed 0 bases and J 4 bases; nucleotides not matched to a gene: 2. The CDR3 loop is CASSLAGQGGNTIYF. DNA for the CDR3: TGCGCCAGCAGCTTGGCCGGACAGGGGGGAAACACCATATATTTT.

The chain uses TRBV27 and TRBJ2-1; no firm D call. V was clipped by 3 bases and J by 4 bases, with 13 bases between them. This CDR3 is built from 15 residues. The V gene's germline CDR1 is MNHEY and CDR2 SMNVEV (reference sequence). CDR3 coding DNA: TGTGCCAGCAGTTTTGAACAGTCATTTTACAATGAGCAGTTCTTC. Amino acids: CASSFEQSFYNEQFF.

V usage is TRBV15 and J usage is TRBJ2-3, with D perhaps matching TRBD2 (6 bases). Germline loops: CDR1 LNHNV, CDR2 YYDKDF (reference sequence). The ends were cut back, 2 bases at V and 1 base at J, with 16 bases in the middle. CDR3 length: 17 residues. The CDR3 sequence is CATSRPLAGLGTDTQYF. Written as DNA, the CDR3 is TGTGCCACCAGCAGACCCCTTGCGGGGTTGGGCACAGATACGCAGTATTTT.

The chain links TRBV2 to TRBJ2-7, with D hard to call. Between the trimmed V and J ends, which lost 5 bases and 4 bases, there was a span of 6 bases. From germline, CDR1 is SNHLY and CDR2 FYNNEI. The CDR3 is made up of 11 amino acids. The CDR3 DNA reads as TGTGCCAGCAGTAATACATACGAGCAGTACTTC. Encoded protein: CASSNTYEQYF.

The gene calls are TRBV10-1 and TRBJ2-2; possible D gene TRBD1, 7 bases. V lost 8 bases and J lost 6, with 13 bases in between. The CDR3 covers 13 residues. From germline, CDR1 is WNHNN and CDR2 SYGVQD (reference sequence). The CDR3 spells CASRRGPAGELFF. The CDR3 DNA reads as TGCGCCAGCCGGAGGGGGCCGGCCGGGGAGCTGTTTTTT.

The chain is built from TRBV30 and TRBJ2-7; D call uncertain. This CDR3 is 14 amino acids long. Trimming shortened V by 1 base and J by 6 bases, and 16 bases separated the two germline ends. Germline V gene sequence: CDR1 GTSNPN, CDR2 SVGIG (reference sequence). CDR3 coding DNA: TGTGCCTGGAGTGGCTCGGGCTTCGCCTCCGAGCAGTACTTC. Translating it yields CAWSGSGFASEQYF.

The chain couples TRBV5-1 to TRBJ1-4, with 7 positions matching TRBD1. The CDR3 totals 16 residues. Trimming took 1 base from V and 5 from J; bases not matched to a gene: 8. From germline, CDR1 is SGHRS and CDR2 YFSETQ. CDR3 coding DNA: TGCGCCAGCAGCTTGTACCCGGGACAGAGAAATGAAAAACTGTTTTTT. Its protein is CASSLYPGQRNEKLFF.